This T cell receptor (beta chain) was profiled in a study of ipilimumab plus nivolumab after autologous stem cell transplantation. As for the study in general: The DLBCL cohort had primary refractory and relapsed disease, with 18-month progression-free survival of around 84% and 29%.

This CDR3 has 14 amino acids. Germline V gives CDR1 SQVTM, CDR2 ANQGSEA. V shed 3 bases, J shed 8 bases, and the junction held 9 bases outside the gene matches. A word on this clone: Its antigen is unknown.

Sequenced by immunoSEQ multiplex PCR; TCRdb stores in-frame clones only, minus some. The sample lists 20,000 or so clones, 74% occurring once. Checkpoint therapy with ipilimumab 1 mg/kg began 14 to 28 days after transplant. Patients got 3 mg/kg IV nivolumab weeks 1, 4, 7, 10, then biweekly through week 26. General study findings and limits: The authors say TCR, Treg and microbiome findings warrant further study.

The V call is TRBV29-1, the J call TRBJ2-2, with 7 bases aligning to TRBD1. The sequencing used PBMCs, collected in a trial of ipilimumab plus nivolumab as post-transplant consolidation. This TCR came from a male donor with diffuse large B-cell lymphoma. CDR3 amino acids: CSVEVLQGPGELFF. The CDR3, as DNA: TGCAGCGTTGAGGTCCTACAGGGGCCGGGGGAGCTGTTTTTT.